The text below deals with one T cell receptor beta chain. This entry belongs to a study of blood T cell repertoires in COVID-19. Authors' processing steps: Amplification with reference gene primers provided the estimates of nucleated cell counts. This table comes from immunoSEQ multiplex PCR, and its TCRdb copy is limited to in-frame clones, with some not included. D and trimming were read from the DNA, whereas the V and J calls and clone size are those reported in that table. The sample lists roughly 97,000 clones; around 86% were seen once. This CDR3 is 14 amino acids long. Germline V CDR1 and CDR2: MNHNS, SASEGT. J gave up 7 bases and V 3 bases, and 3 bases lay outside the gene matches.

The specimen sequenced was peripheral blood. The source of this sequence is a man in his fifties with acute or convalescent COVID-19. The chain combines TRBV6-1 with TRBJ1-4, with TRBD1 matching over 9 bases. The CDR3 is CASSDGQGPEKLFF. CDR3 DNA sequence: TGTGCCAGCAGTGATGGACAGGGGCCTGAAAAACTGTTTTTT.